These 20 T cell receptor beta chains share one sample of origin, sequenced in a study of blood T cell repertoires in COVID-19. Here immunoSEQ multiplex PCR was the method, and the copy in TCRdb shows in-frame clones only, minus some. The table shows a few hundred thousand clones, with around 90% occurring only once. The source material was peripheral blood. The origin of the receptors is a man aged 18 to 29 with COVID-19, enrolled during active disease.

The rearrangement uses TRBV19 and TRBJ2-7; 8 bases are a match to TRBD1. Germline loops: CDR1 LNHDA, CDR2 SQIVND (reference sequence). The CDR3 runs 14 residues. V shed 10 bases and J 6 bases; nucleotides not matched to a gene: 14. The CDR3 DNA reads as TGTGCCACCCAACCAGGGGGCGGTGGGATCGAGCAGTACTTC. This sequence encodes CATQPGGGGIEQYF.

V is TRBV14 and J is TRBJ2-2, with TRBD1 identical over 7 bases. The CDR3 sequence is 14 residues long. Losses at the gene ends were 6 bases for V and 5 bases for J; bases not matched to a gene: 6. Germline CDR1 is SGHDN and CDR2 is FVKESK. CDR3 loop: CASSRQGRTGELFF. The DNA of the CDR3 is TGTGCCAGCAGTCGACAGGGAAGGACCGGGGAGCTGTTTTTT.

Only one count was recorded for this clone. The V and J genes are TRBV9 and TRBJ2-7, with D perhaps matching TRBD1 (5 bases). V shed 0 bases and J shed 2 bases, with 9 bases lying between them. Germline V lookup: CDR1 SGDLS, CDR2 YYNGEE. This CDR3 is built from 14 residues. Here the CDR3 reads CASSVAGAPYEQYF. Here the CDR3 DNA reads TGTGCCAGCAGCGTAGCTGGGGCGCCCTACGAGCAGTACTTC.

This sequence joins TRBV14 and TRBJ1-3; no clear D gene. The V end was cut by 0 bases, the J end by 7 bases, with 16 bases between. Per the germline V gene, CDR1 is SGHDN and CDR2 is FVKESK. CDR3 length: 16 amino acids. In DNA, the CDR3 is TGTGCCAGCAGCCAAGACTCCGGGGTTTTTATCAACACCATATATTTT. This encodes CASSQDSGVFINTIYF.

The chain couples TRBV27 to TRBJ2-2; 7 bases fit TRBD1. After removal of 5 bases from V and 6 bases from J, the junction contained 12 bases not matched to a gene. Germline CDR1 and CDR2: MNHEY and SMNVEV (reference sequence). This CDR3 spans 16 amino acids. In DNA, the CDR3 is TGTGCCAGCAGTAAACGACAGGGCCGCAGATCCGGGGAGCTGTTTTTT. This codes for CASSKRQGRRSGELFF.

This sequence joins TRBV6-5 and TRBJ1-1; D is possibly TRBD1 (5 bases). The CDR3 sequence is 14 residues long. Per germline, CDR1 MNHEY and CDR2 SVGAGI. V dropped 7 bases and J dropped 1 base, with 13 bases sitting between them. The CDR3 loop reads CASIFRGRNTEAFF. The CDR3 bases are TGTGCCAGCATTTTTCGGGGGAGGAACACTGAAGCTTTCTTT.

CDR3 region: CASIGAGNSPLHF. The CDR3 DNA sequence: TGTGCCAGCATAGGGGCGGGGAATTCACCCCTCCACTTT. The chain carries TRBV2 and TRBJ1-6, with a possible D match to TRBD1 (5 bases). V was cut by 7 bases and J by 7 bases, with 11 bases left in between. There are 13 residues in the CDR3. Germline lookup yields CDR1 SNHLY and CDR2 FYNNEI.

The chain couples TRBV24-1 to TRBJ2-3; no definite D call. The germline V gene encodes CDR1 KGHDR and CDR2 SFDVKD. The CDR3 consists of 16 residues. Trimming took off 4 bases at V and 7 bases at J, with 20 bases between the two ends. Written as DNA, the CDR3 is TGTGCCACCAGTGACCCTGGATCCAGGCAAAGTAATACGCAGTATTTT. It translates to CATSDPGSRQSNTQYF.

This chain connects TRBV12-3 or TRBV12-4 to TRBJ2-3, with D hard to call. The V gene lost 4 bases and the J gene lost 7 bases, with 12 bases spanning the gap. CDR3 size: 13 residues. The CDR3 DNA reads as TGTGCCAGCAGTTCCGACATGATCTATACGCAGTATTTT. It translates to CASSSDMIYTQYF.

The chain is built from TRBV11-2 and TRBJ2-7; tentatively, D is TRBD1 (5 bases). In germline, CDR1 is SGHAT, CDR2 FQNNGV. The V and J ends lost 1 base and 3 bases respectively, with 7 bases between them. CDR3 length: 13 amino acids. The CDR3 DNA reads as TGTGCCAGCAGCTTAGGGGGCCGCTACGAGCAGTACTTC. Its translation is CASSLGGRYEQYF.

This clone was seen just once. The V call is TRBV19, the J call TRBJ2-1; possible D gene TRBD1, 6 bases. The CDR3 is 13 amino acids. Trimming shortened V by 5 bases and J by 6 bases, and 11 bases separated the two germline ends. Germline assignment: CDR1 LNHDA and CDR2 SQIVND (reference sequence). The CDR3 bases are TGTGCCAGTAGTCCCCAGGGGTTCAATGAGCAGTTCTTC. This codes for CASSPQGFNEQFF.

The chain joins TRBV4-2 to TRBJ1-6; D is unresolved. V was pared by 0 bases and J by 14 bases, with 14 bases between. The CDR3 runs 14 residues. Germline-derived CDR1 and CDR2 are LGHNA and YNFKEQ. CDR3 DNA: TGTGCCAGCAGCCAAGATCGAGGAGGAGTTTCCCTCCACTTT. Translated, it gives CASSQDRGGVSLHF.

The V call is TRBV3-1 (or the pseudogene TRBV3-2), the J call TRBJ2-3; 9 bases agree with TRBD2. V shed 5 bases and J 5 bases; nucleotides not matched to a gene: 5. This CDR3 is built from 14 residues. The germline CDR1 and CDR2 sequences are LGHDT and YNNKEL (reference sequence). The CDR3, as DNA: TGTGCCAGCAGCTCTAGCGGGGAGGGAGATACGCAGTATTTT. It yields the protein CASSSSGEGDTQYF.

This sequence joins TRBV15 and TRBJ2-7; the match to TRBD2 covers 12 bases. CDR3 length: 17 amino acids. Unmatched junction bases numbered 14, after V lost 6 bases and J lost 5 bases. CDR1 is LNHNV, CDR2 YYDKDF, per germline (reference sequence). This chain's CDR3 is CATSSGRLAGALDEQYF. The CDR3 DNA sequence: TGTGCCACCAGTTCTGGGAGACTAGCGGGGGCCTTGGACGAGCAGTACTTC.

This clone was recorded only once. The rearrangement joins TRBV4-1 to TRBJ1-2, with 7 bases fitting TRBD1. Looked up from germline, CDR1 is MGHRA and CDR2 is YSYEKL. There are 15 residues in the CDR3. Trimming at V came to 2 bases and at J to 2 bases, leaving 5 bases not matched to a gene. In nucleotides, the CDR3 is TGCGCCAGCAGCCAACCGGACAGGAGGAACTATGGCTACACCTTC. This gives the protein CASSQPDRRNYGYTF.

This rearrangement joins TRBV9 to TRBJ1-4; D is ambiguous. V lost 0 bases and J 8 bases, leaving 14 bases between the germline ends. Germline V CDR1 and CDR2: SGDLS, YYNGEE. The CDR3 loop spans 15 amino acids. CDR3 sequence reads: CASSVGGVRPEKLFF. The CDR3 coding sequence is TGTGCCAGCAGCGTAGGCGGCGTTCGGCCGGAAAAACTGTTTTTT.

The chain recombines TRBV7-2 with TRBJ1-3, with D hard to call. The germline V gene encodes CDR1 SGHTA and CDR2 FQGNSA. The CDR3 runs 14 residues. The V end lost 6 bases, the J end lost 0 bases, and 9 bases lay between the germline ends. The CDR3 nucleotides read TGTGCCAGCAGTTACAGAAGCTCTGGAAACACCATATATTTT. This sequence encodes CASSYRSSGNTIYF. The full variable domain, its missing parts supplied by reference TRBV7-2 and TRBJ1-3, is GAGVSQSPSNKVTEKGKDVELRCDPISGHTALYWYRQSLGQGLEFLIYFQGNSAPDKSGLPSDRFSAERTGGSVSTLTIQRTQQEDSAVYLCASSYRSSGNTIYFGEGSWLTVV.

The genes are TRBV19 and TRBJ2-6, with D possibly matching TRBD1 (8 bases). The V and J ends lost 4 bases and 2 bases respectively, with 12 bases between them. From germline, CDR1 is LNHDA and CDR2 SQIVND (reference sequence). The CDR3 runs 16 residues. The CDR3 bases are TGTGCCAGTAGTAGGACAGGGAGGGCTGGGGCCAACGTCCTGACTTTC. It yields the protein CASSRTGRAGANVLTF.

V gene TRBV7-9 combines with J gene TRBJ1-1; no clear D. The CDR3 has 12 amino acids. Between the trimmed V and J ends, which lost 5 bases and 0 bases, there was a span of 4 bases. From germline, CDR1 is SEHNR and CDR2 FQNEAQ (reference sequence). The CDR3 here is CASSPLNTEAFF. The CDR3 nucleotides read TGTGCCAGCAGCCCCTTGAACACTGAAGCTTTCTTT.

This clone appeared a single time. The J gene is TRBJ1-2, the V gene TRBV10-2, with 10 bases lining up with TRBD1. The CDR3 consists of 16 residues. Looked up from germline, CDR1 is WSHSY and CDR2 is SAAADI. With 3 bases clipped from V and 4 bases from J, the junction kept 8 bases outside the gene matches. CDR3 nucleotide sequence: TGCGCCAGCAGTGACGCCGGGACAGGGGCAGTCTATGGCTACACCTTC. It specifies CASSDAGTGAVYGYTF.